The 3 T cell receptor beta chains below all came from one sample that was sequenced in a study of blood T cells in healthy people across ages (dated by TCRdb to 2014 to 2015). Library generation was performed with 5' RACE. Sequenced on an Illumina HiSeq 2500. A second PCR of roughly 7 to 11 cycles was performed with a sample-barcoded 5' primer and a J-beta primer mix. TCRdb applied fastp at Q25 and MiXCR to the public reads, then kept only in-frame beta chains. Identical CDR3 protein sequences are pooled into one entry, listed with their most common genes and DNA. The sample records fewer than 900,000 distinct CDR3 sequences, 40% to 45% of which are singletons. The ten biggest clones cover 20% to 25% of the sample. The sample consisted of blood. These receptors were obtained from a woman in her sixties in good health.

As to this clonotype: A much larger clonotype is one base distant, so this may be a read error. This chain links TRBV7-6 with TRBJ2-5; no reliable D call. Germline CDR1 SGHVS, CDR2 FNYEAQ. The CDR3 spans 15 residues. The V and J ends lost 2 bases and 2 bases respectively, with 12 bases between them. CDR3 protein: CASSLRAPGQETQYF. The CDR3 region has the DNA TGTGCCAGCAGCTTAAGGGCCCCCGGGCAAGAGACCCAGTACTTC.

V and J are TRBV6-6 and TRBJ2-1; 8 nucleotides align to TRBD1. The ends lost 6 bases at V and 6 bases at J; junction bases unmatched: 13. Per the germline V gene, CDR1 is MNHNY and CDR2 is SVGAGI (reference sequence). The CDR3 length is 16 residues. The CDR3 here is CASSSGQGGGVNEQFF. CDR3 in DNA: TGTGCCAGCAGCAGCGGACAGGGCGGCGGCGTCAATGAGCAGTTCTTC.

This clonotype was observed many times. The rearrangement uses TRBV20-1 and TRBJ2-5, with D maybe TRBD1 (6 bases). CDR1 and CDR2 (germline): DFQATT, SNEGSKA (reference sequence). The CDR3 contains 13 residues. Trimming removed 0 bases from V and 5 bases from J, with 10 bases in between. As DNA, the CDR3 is TGCAGTGCTAGAGATTTTACAGGGGAGACCCAGTACTTC. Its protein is CSARDFTGETQYF.